The 23 T cell receptor beta chains reported below all come from one sample, sequenced in a study of blood T cell repertoires in COVID-19. Using immunoSEQ multiplex PCR, the repertoire was profiled, and TCRdb retains in-frame clones only, with some absent. Of roughly 260,000 clones detected, about nine tenths appear once; the ten largest clones hold about 2.5%. Input material: peripheral blood. The receptor set was obtained from a person under 30 with COVID-19, enrolled during active disease.

For this clone: Since a much larger clone is just one base distant, this may be a read error. The rearrangement uses TRBV7-9 and TRBJ1-5; D not resolved. The CDR3 runs to 13 residues. Germline V gene lookup returns CDR1 SEHNR and CDR2 FQNEAQ (reference sequence). V was shortened by 6 bases and J by 0 bases, with 6 bases between the two germline ends. The CDR3 here is CASSLDSNQPQHF. The CDR3 nucleotides are TGTGCCAGCAGTCTAGATAGCAATCAGCCCCAGCATTTT.

The chain links TRBV27 to TRBJ1-4; no definite D call. CDR1 MNHEY and CDR2 SMNVEV come from the germline V gene (reference sequence). CDR3 length: 14 residues. Between the trimmed V and J ends, which lost 0 bases and 8 bases, there was a span of 10 bases. CDR3 DNA: TGTGCCAGCAGTTTATCAGGGAGAGGGGAAAAACTGTTTTTT. It yields the protein CASSLSGRGEKLFF.

This clone is a singleton in its sample. The J gene is TRBJ2-5, the V gene TRBV4-1, with a weak D call TRBD1 (6 bases). The CDR3 covers 15 residues. Deletions cut 4 bases from V and 2 bases from J, with 14 bases between. Germline V gene data show CDR1 as MGHRA and CDR2 as YSYEKL. CDR3 bases: TGCGCCAGCAGCCCCCGGGACACCAGACAAGAGACCCAGTACTTC. This codes for CASSPRDTRQETQYF.

The chain uses TRBV6-2 or TRBV6-3 and TRBJ1-1, with 10 bases identical to TRBD1. With V trimmed by 4 bases and J by 4 bases, 9 bases remained unmatched. The CDR3 runs to 16 residues. Germline CDR1 and CDR2: MNHEY and SVGEGT. CDR3 DNA sequence: TGTGCCAGCAGTTCGACGGGACAGGGGATCGTCACTGAAGCTTTCTTT. This gives the protein CASSSTGQGIVTEAFF.

The chain joins TRBV25-1 to TRBJ2-5; 12 bases align to TRBD2. There are 16 residues in the CDR3. Germline V CDR1 and CDR2: MGHDK, SYGVNS. The V and J ends lost 4 bases and 2 bases, in that order; junction bases with no gene match: 5. CDR3 protein: CASSGTSGDTQETQYF. In DNA, the CDR3 is TGTGCCAGCAGTGGGACTAGCGGGGACACTCAAGAGACCCAGTACTTC.

This chain links TRBV19 with TRBJ1-6, with D uncertain. Between the trimmed V and J ends, which lost 6 bases and 7 bases, there was a span of 13 bases. The CDR3 is 14 amino acids. The germline V gene has CDR1 LNHDA and CDR2 SQIVND (reference sequence). Here the CDR3 reads CASSTENPNSPLHF. The CDR3 DNA sequence: TGTGCCAGTAGCACAGAAAACCCCAATTCACCCCTCCACTTT. Based on the CDR3 plus reference TRBV19 and TRBJ1-6, the full variable domain is DGGITQSPKYLFRKEGQNVTLSCEQNLNHDAMYWYRQDPGQGLRLIYYSQIVNDFQKGDIAEGYSVSREKKESFPLTVTSAQKNPTAFYLCASSTENPNSPLHFGNGTRLTVT.

This clone has only one observation. V usage is TRBV7-2 and J usage is TRBJ2-5; perhaps TRBD2 as D (6 bases). V dropped 1 base and J dropped 0 bases, with 18 bases sitting between them. This CDR3 comprises 18 residues. From germline, CDR1 is SGHTA and CDR2 FQGNSA. CDR3 amino acids: CASSLDPDLATNQETQYF. The DNA of the CDR3 is TGTGCCAGCAGCTTAGACCCCGATCTAGCGACTAACCAAGAGACCCAGTACTTC.

The chain has TRBV4-1 and TRBJ2-2, with D unclear. With 4 bases removed from V and 3 bases from J, the gap between germline ends came to 15 bases. This CDR3 is built from 16 residues. Germline-derived CDR1 and CDR2 are MGHRA and YSYEKL. CDR3 coding DNA: TGCGCCAGCAGCCCCAACTCCCCCTGGTACACCGGGGAGCTGTTTTTT. Protein product: CASSPNSPWYTGELFF.

The chain uses TRBV10-2 and TRBJ2-5; the D gene is possibly TRBD2 (6 bases). V was trimmed by 2 bases and J by 2 bases, leaving 12 bases between them. The CDR3 length is 15 residues. Germline CDR1 is WSHSY and CDR2 is SAAADI. In DNA form, the CDR3 reads TGCGCCAGCAGTGAGATGGTAGCGGTACAAGAGACCCAGTACTTC. Translation gives CASSEMVAVQETQYF.

This chain uses TRBV19 with TRBJ1-2; no definite D call. Germline CDR1 and CDR2: LNHDA and SQIVND (reference sequence). The CDR3 spans 14 residues. V was pared by 7 bases and J by 3 bases, with 15 bases between. The CDR3 DNA reads as TGTGCCAGTAATTCTTGGAGAGCGGACTATGGCTACACCTTC. Amino acids: CASNSWRADYGYTF.

The chain employs TRBV25-1 and TRBJ2-1, with D possibly being TRBD2 (6 bases). This CDR3 is built from 18 residues. V lost 7 bases to trimming and J lost 2 bases, with 24 bases between them. CDR1 and CDR2 from the germline V gene are MGHDK and SYGVNS. This CDR3 is CASTEPGSGQQTYNEQFF. The CDR3 DNA reads as TGTGCCAGCACAGAACCTGGAAGCGGGCAACAGACCTACAATGAGCAGTTCTTC.

This rearrangement joins TRBV5-1 to TRBJ1-3, with a possible D match to TRBD1 (5 bases). Looked up from germline, CDR1 is SGHRS and CDR2 is YFSETQ. V was trimmed by 6 bases and J by 0 bases, leaving 13 bases between them. The CDR3 contains 15 residues. This CDR3 reads CASTPQGFSGNTIYF. The CDR3 DNA sequence: TGCGCCAGCACCCCTCAGGGATTCTCTGGAAACACCATATATTTT.

The chain combines TRBV3-1 (or the pseudogene TRBV3-2) with TRBJ1-3; a weak D match, TRBD1 (5 bases). This CDR3 has 16 amino acids. V was clipped by 2 bases and J by 2 bases, with 13 bases between them. Germline CDR1 reads LGHDT; CDR2 reads YNNKEL (reference sequence). The CDR3 protein is CASSQIIGGTGNTIYF. In DNA form, the CDR3 reads TGTGCCAGCAGCCAAATTATCGGGGGGACTGGAAACACCATATATTTT.

The gene calls are TRBV7-2 and TRBJ1-4; 10 bases are a match to TRBD1. Germline trimming cut 5 bases from V and 8 bases from J; bases unmatched to any gene: 5. Germline CDR1 reads SGHTA; CDR2 reads FQGNSA. The CDR3 runs 14 residues. CDR3 sequence: CASSEGTGAEKLFF. CDR3 DNA sequence: TGTGCCAGCAGCGAAGGGACAGGGGCCGAAAAACTGTTTTTT.

The rearrangement joins TRBV7-9 to TRBJ1-2, with D maybe TRBD1 (5 bases). Germline values: CDR1 SEHNR, CDR2 FQNEAQ (reference sequence). Trimming shortened V by 2 bases and J by 4 bases, and 11 bases separated the two germline ends. The CDR3 length is 14 residues. The CDR3 protein is CASSLNRLSYGYTF. CDR3 bases: TGTGCCAGCAGCTTAAACAGGCTCTCCTATGGCTACACCTTC.

J is TRBJ2-3 and V is TRBV9, with 8 nucleotides matching TRBD2. CDR3 size: 14 residues. The V segment lost 4 bases and the J segment 4 bases; nucleotides outside the gene matches: 5. Germline loops: CDR1 SGDLS, CDR2 YYNGEE. CDR3 loop: CASSRGTSPDTQYF. In nucleotides, the CDR3 is TGTGCCAGCAGCAGGGGGACTAGTCCAGATACGCAGTATTTT.

The J gene is TRBJ2-3, the V gene TRBV30; 11 bases align to TRBD2. Germline V gene sequence: CDR1 GTSNPN, CDR2 SVGIG (reference sequence). With V trimmed by 8 bases and J by 0 bases, 1 base remained unmatched. The CDR3 consists of 13 residues. CDR3 loop: CAGTSGSTDTQYF. The CDR3 DNA is TGTGCCGGGACTAGCGGTAGCACAGATACGCAGTATTTT.

The rearrangement links TRBV11-2 to TRBJ2-7; 11 positions match TRBD2. V lost 2 bases and J lost 2; bases outside the gene matches: 5. From germline, CDR1 is SGHAT and CDR2 FQNNGV. CDR3 length equals 16 residues. The chain's CDR3 is CASSLRLAGTPYEQYF. CDR3 DNA: TGTGCCAGCAGCTTACGACTAGCGGGAACCCCCTACGAGCAGTACTTC. The whole variable domain, filled in from reference TRBV11-2 and TRBJ2-7, reads EAGVAQSPRYKIIEKRQSVAFWCNPISGHATLYWYQQILGQGPKLLIQFQNNGVVDDSQLPKDRFSAERLKGVDSTLKIQPAKLEDSAVYLCASSLRLAGTPYEQYFGPGTRLTVT.

The chain combines TRBV18 with TRBJ2-3; possible D gene TRBD1, 5 bases. The CDR3 has 15 residues. V gave up 1 base and J gave up 5 bases, with 13 bases separating them. Germline CDR1 and CDR2: KGHSH and LQKENI. This CDR3 reads CASSPRHQGIDTQYF. CDR3 bases: TGTGCCAGCTCACCACGGCACCAGGGCATAGATACGCAGTATTTT.

The chain has TRBV27 and TRBJ1-2; 8 bases line up with TRBD1. The germline V gene has CDR1 MNHEY and CDR2 SMNVEV (reference sequence). V was pared by 4 bases and J by 4 bases, with 8 bases of the junction left unmatched. This CDR3 has 15 amino acids. CDR3 protein: CASSSRGQEIYGYTF. CDR3 coding DNA: TGTGCCAGCAGTTCCAGGGGACAGGAGATCTATGGCTACACCTTC.

V usage is TRBV29-1 and J usage is TRBJ2-2, with TRBD1 matching 8 bases. The CDR3 runs 14 residues. V lost 6 bases and J lost 6; bases outside the gene matches: 9. CDR1 is SQVTM and CDR2 is ANQGSEA in the germline V gene. CDR3 residues: CSVVWTGWSGELFF. CDR3 in DNA: TGCAGCGTAGTTTGGACAGGGTGGTCCGGGGAGCTGTTTTTT.

The chain joins TRBV3-1 (or the pseudogene TRBV3-2) to TRBJ2-4; 7 nucleotides match TRBD1. The ends lost 3 bases at V and 8 bases at J; junction bases unmatched: 7. Germline CDR1 LGHDT, CDR2 YNNKEL (reference sequence). CDR3 size: 14 residues. The CDR3 loop reads CASSHQGESHIQYF. The CDR3 coding sequence is TGTGCCAGCAGCCACCAGGGGGAGTCACACATTCAGTACTTC.

The chain carries TRBV25-1 and TRBJ2-7, with 11 bases lining up with TRBD2. Trimming removed 4 bases from V and 7 bases from J; junction bases left unmatched: 12. The germline V gene has CDR1 MGHDK and CDR2 SYGVNS. The CDR3 has 16 residues. CDR3 region: CASSGLQLAGAEEQYF. In nucleotides, the CDR3 is TGTGCCAGCAGTGGACTGCAACTAGCGGGAGCGGAAGAGCAGTACTTC.